Given below is one T cell receptor beta chain in context. Its recognized antigen is unknown. No much larger clone is present one base from it, and per-base qualities are unavailable. In total, roughly 670 healthy bone marrow donors made up the cohort. At the time of sampling, all cohort members were nominally healthy, though unrecorded immune exposures were likely present. The donor tested CMV seronegative, placing the donor among the 350 or so seronegative members of the cohort. Each donor provided a peripheral blood sample, and peripheral blood mononuclear cells were used for TCR beta sequencing. Genomic DNA extraction from the blood cell samples was performed with the Qiagen DNeasy Blood Extraction Kit. These data come from a study of cytomegalovirus exposure and HLA in healthy donors (dated by TCRdb to 2016 to 2017). Regarding the complete study: An earlier analysis of some 600 of the donors reported over 250 Gb of sequence data and 100 million to 120 million unique TCR beta sequences obtained from about 180 million T cells. To predict cytomegalovirus infection status, the study brought together high-throughput TCR immunosequencing, statistical association of individual TCRs with disease status, and machine learning. In a later analysis, previously published TCR beta repertoires from some 640 donors were re-analyzed and high-resolution HLA genotyping was added so that TCR occurrence patterns could be studied. Besides the first cohort of around 700 subjects, a separate validation cohort made up of over a hundred different subjects was used. Typing coverage differed by locus: A, B, C, DRB1 and DQB1 were typed in about 620-630 donors, DQA1 in around 500, DPA1 in around 610, and DPB1 in 472. The later analysis used no new phenotypic data to find candidate immune exposures, relying instead on TCR beta sequences and their occurrence across donors. Among the approximately 420 genotyped donors, approximately 82% belonged to the genetic ancestry cluster associated with self-reported Caucasian donors. About 320 gigabases of sequencing data and approximately 93 million unique TCR sequences were included in an early release covering several hundred HLA-typed donors. Genome-wide SNP genotypes for about three fifths of the 666 donors were used in a later genetic analysis, which treated that subset as a discovery cohort. Among about 410 genotyped donors of the cohort, an average of approximately 200,000 unique TCR beta nucleotide sequences was sequenced per donor, of which approximately 19% were non-productive. A few DR-DQ haplotypes were handled as single units for association and clustering because linkage in the cohort was strong. Using immunosequencing, the study profiled T cell repertoires from fewer than 700 subjects and related those repertoires to cytomegalovirus serostatus. An earlier analysis of several hundred of the donors applied high-throughput TCR beta sequencing to assess whether each TCR beta V gene segment acted as functional or pseudogenic. The study was designed to test whether signatures of past pathogen exposure could be identified by cataloging public T cell receptors. All discovery cohort repertoires had been generated using a single sequencing platform. Donor age, sex, ethnicity and CMV serostatus were compiled alongside the repertoire data. Class I and class II HLA loci were covered by the typing at four-digit resolution.

V and J are truncated by 4 bases and 4 bases respectively, leaving an intervening sequence of 11 bases. Measured from the cysteine to the phenylalanine, the CDR3 is 13 residues long. CDR3 DNA is the only sequence kept; it has 39 bases, read in frame from the first base. The germline V gene provides CDR1 ENHRY and CDR2 SYGVKD. Receptor amplification or capture employed the immunoSEQ multiplex PCR assay. For the multiplex PCR, a mixture combining 60 forward primers for TCR Vbeta segments and 13 reverse primers for TCR Jbeta segments was used. The CDR3 region of rearranged TCR beta genes was amplified from genomic DNA by a multiplex PCR assay. Amplified TCR beta libraries were sequenced as 87-base-pair reads on the Illumina HiSeq System. Concerning the study's data processing: Across the 700 or so repertoires, a later analysis counted around 80 million unique TCR beta chains, roughly 11 million of which were shared by at least two donors. Raw reads were error-corrected and collapsed into unique sequences by a nearest-neighbor algorithm in which closely related sequences were merged to remove PCR and sequencing errors. V, D and J gene segments were assigned by aligning CDR3 sequences to IMGT reference sequences. For a sequence to be retained, a match of at least six nucleotides was required to both a V gene segment and a J gene segment. Rearrangements were called productive when the CDR3 lacked stop codons and stayed in frame with V and J; all others were non-productive. Following IMGT convention, CDR3 was defined as the stretch from the second conserved V-encoded cysteine up to the conserved J-encoded phenylalanine. The earlier analysis of around 640 of the donors excluded sequences that lacked an unambiguous match to a single V gene segment. An earlier analysis of fewer than 750 of the donors called V segments functional above 56.7% productive rearrangements and segregating when the between-donor standard deviation exceeded 5%. A statistical classification framework was built for diagnosing cytomegalovirus status from the catalog of TCR beta chain sequences. V and J gene assignment, in a later analysis, came from comparing TCR nucleotide sequences with IMGT/GENE-DB human TR gene sequences. A later analysis assigned CDR3 sequences and most-parsimonious VDJ recombination scenarios with the TCRdist pipeline. In a later analysis, every TCR beta chain was defined by the combination of its CDR3 amino acid sequence and its V-gene family, and reads without a unique V-gene family were dropped. As a way to deal with suspected cross-contamination and a sequencing artifact, a later analysis dropped hundreds of nucleotide sequences that were highly shared and had low generation probability. In a later analysis, a clonal expansion index for each public chain was calculated from normalized within-repertoire ranks of inferred template counts. Generation probabilities in a later analysis came from a VDJ recombination model fitted to out-of-frame rearrangements, and those results were checked against IGoR. A later analysis scored TCR-TCR, TCR-HLA and TCR-CMV co-occurrence with hypergeometric tests, applying a repertoire-size bias correction to TCR pairs. In a later analysis, false discovery rates were estimated by permuting HLA or CMV assignments 20 times. In a later analysis, co-occurring TCRs were grouped using DBSCAN, with TCRdist sequence similarity added in when clustering inside HLA-allele-positive subsets. Repertoires with fewer than 30,000 or more than 120,000 public chains were left out of co-occurrence clustering, as were about 5 repertoires with anomalous nucleotide sharing. Entries here come from immuneACCESS through TCRdb and include only in-frame sequences with V and J called. Some clones fail to appear in such tables; in the studies checked, an unresolved V gene covers under half of the shortfall, and the cause of the remainder is unknown. V and J calls and clone size are given by that table; D and trimming were obtained from the DNA. This sample holds roughly 170,000 clones; about 79% were observed only once. Of the sample, 0.6% to 0.95% falls within the top ten clones.

The paper's findings and limits, for the study overall: A later genetic analysis reported fewer N-insertions in productive TCRs among donors in an Asian-associated ancestry cluster than the approximately 670-donor mean. CMV serostatus was the only immune exposure information available for the cohort. In a later analysis, several top co-occurrence clusters were reported to appear linked to parvovirus B19, influenza, CMV and Epstein-Barr virus. A later analysis found that TCR association rates varied across HLA loci, with DRB1 alleles showing the most associated TCRs and HLA-C alleles the fewest. In a later genetic analysis, a missense DCLRE1C variant was associated with V-gene and J-gene trimming of TCR beta chains, and the association was replicated in an independent cohort. A group of highly shared sequence variants was considered likely to be a technical artifact of the sequencing pipeline. Correlated functional status among segregating V segments might reflect linkage disequilibrium, but an unknown experimental factor could not be ruled out. The cohort was sequenced for TCR beta chains only, and without alpha or paired-chain data the features that could be detected were limited. According to the authors, the approach could potentially be generalized to other disease states and immunological phenotypes. The study gave a list of 150 to 200 TCR beta chains associated with cytomegalovirus. A further reported finding was that TCR beta sequences accurately predicted the HLA-A and HLA-B alleles for most subjects in the first cohort. Roughly uniform sequencing depth across donors was assumed in presence/absence analyses, although this assumption may not hold. The classifier was reported to diagnose cytomegalovirus status with high specificity and sensitivity in both the original cohort and the validation cohort. Assigning TCR associations to individual alleles was difficult when HLA alleles, especially DR and DQ, strongly co-occurred. Most TCR sequences were seen in very few donors, while some public TCRs were found in many individuals. In vitro tests confirmed that a few of the cytomegalovirus-associated TCR beta chains recognize cytomegalovirus antigens. The 87-base-pair reads could not distinguish some IMGT-functional V segments, including TRBV6-2 and TRBV6-3, so those segments were excluded. Most CMV-associated TCR beta chains appeared to be HLA-restricted in a later analysis, and the HLA associations seemed to be driven largely by CMV exposure. Over 15 rarely observed V segments, including chromosome 9 orphons, were excluded from the earlier analysis of approximately 600 of the donors because counts were too low. In a later analysis, about 16,000 TCR beta sequences were associated with specific HLA alleles at a false discovery rate of 0.05. In a later analysis, HLA-associated TCR beta chains showed more clonal expansion and lower generation probabilities than non-associated chains that were equally common. Because some donors lacked HLA typing at each locus, the association tests relied only on the typed subset. An earlier analysis of approximately 590 of the donors showed that most TCR beta V segments appeared in productive rearrangements either about 87% or about 30% of the time, which broadly matched IMGT annotations.

Sequenced material: PBMCs. This sequence uses TRBV10-3 and TRBJ2-7; there is no confident call for the D gene. The receptor was isolated from a female donor in good health and CMV-seronegative. The CDR3 has the sequence CAISVKRGYEQYF. Here is the DNA: TGTGCCATCAGTGTTAAGCGAGGTTACGAGCAGTACTTC.